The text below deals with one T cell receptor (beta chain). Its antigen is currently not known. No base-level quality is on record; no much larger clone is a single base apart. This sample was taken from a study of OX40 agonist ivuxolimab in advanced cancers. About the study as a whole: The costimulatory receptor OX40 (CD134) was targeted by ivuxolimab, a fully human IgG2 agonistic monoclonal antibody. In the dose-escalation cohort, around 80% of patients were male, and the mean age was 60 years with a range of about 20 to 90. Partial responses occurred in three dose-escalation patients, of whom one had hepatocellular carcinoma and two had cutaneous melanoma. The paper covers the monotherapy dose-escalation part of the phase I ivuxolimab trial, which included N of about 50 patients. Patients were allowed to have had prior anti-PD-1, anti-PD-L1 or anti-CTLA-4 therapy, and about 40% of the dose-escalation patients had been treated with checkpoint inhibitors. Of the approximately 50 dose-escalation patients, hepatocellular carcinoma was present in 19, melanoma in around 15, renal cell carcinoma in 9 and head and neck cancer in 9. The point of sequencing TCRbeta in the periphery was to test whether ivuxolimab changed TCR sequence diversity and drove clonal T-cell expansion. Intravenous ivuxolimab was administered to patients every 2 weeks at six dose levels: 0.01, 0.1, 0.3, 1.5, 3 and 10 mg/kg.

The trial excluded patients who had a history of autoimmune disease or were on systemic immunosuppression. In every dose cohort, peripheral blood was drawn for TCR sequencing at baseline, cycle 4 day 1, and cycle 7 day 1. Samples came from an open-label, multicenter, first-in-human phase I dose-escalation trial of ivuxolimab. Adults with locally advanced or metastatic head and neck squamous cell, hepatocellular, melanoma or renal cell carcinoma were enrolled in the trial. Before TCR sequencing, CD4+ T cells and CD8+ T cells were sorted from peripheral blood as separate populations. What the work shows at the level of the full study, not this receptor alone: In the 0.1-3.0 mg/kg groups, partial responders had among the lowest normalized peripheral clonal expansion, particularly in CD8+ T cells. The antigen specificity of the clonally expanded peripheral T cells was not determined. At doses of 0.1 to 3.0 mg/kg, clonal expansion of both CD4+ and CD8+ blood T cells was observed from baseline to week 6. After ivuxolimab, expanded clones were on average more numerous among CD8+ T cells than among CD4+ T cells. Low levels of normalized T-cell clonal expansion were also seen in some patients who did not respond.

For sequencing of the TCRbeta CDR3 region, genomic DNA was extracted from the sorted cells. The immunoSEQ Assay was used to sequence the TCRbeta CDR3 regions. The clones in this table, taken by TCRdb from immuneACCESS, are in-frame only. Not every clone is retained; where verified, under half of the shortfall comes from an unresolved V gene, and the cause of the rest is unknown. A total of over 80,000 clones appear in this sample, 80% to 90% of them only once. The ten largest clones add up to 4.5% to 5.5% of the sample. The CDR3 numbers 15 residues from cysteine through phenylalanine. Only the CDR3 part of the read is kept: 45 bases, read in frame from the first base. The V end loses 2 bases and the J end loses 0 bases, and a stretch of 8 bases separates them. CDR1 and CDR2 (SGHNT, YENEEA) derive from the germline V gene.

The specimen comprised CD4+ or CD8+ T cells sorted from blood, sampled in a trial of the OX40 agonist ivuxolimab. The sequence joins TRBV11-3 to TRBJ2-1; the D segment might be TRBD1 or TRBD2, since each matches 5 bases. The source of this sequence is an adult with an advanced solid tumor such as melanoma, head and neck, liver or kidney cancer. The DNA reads TGTGCCAGCAGCTTAAGGGACCACTCCTACAATGAGCAGTTCTTC. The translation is CASSLRDHSYNEQFF.